This is a list of T cell receptor beta chains from one sample in a study of shared clonotypes between healthy human individuals. The table came from immunoSEQ multiplex PCR; TCRdb's copy has only in-frame clones and leaves some out. This table holds over 1.5 million clones, 95% to 99% found once. Input material: naive CD4+ T cells sorted from blood. The receptors shown here come from a man aged 25 to 40 in good health. Both conserved end residues are part of each CDR3. The D gene is left open where the match is weak. Not all rows give a size; the values are once, few, many and, for expanded clones, a class.

>-|TRBV28|-|TRBJ2-1
TGTGCCAGCAGTTTGTCAGCCGTCGATGAGCAGTTCTTC
CASSLSAVDEQFF
>-|TRBV25-1|-|TRBJ2-7
TGTGCCAGCAGAACGGAGGGGGCCTACGAGCAGTACTTC
CASRTEGAYEQYF
>once|TRBV10-1|-|TRBJ2-7
TGCGCCAGCAGTGTTCGCCCGAACTCCTACGAGCAGTACTTC
CASSVRPNSYEQYF
>-|TRBV5-4|TRBD2|TRBJ2-1
TGTGCCAGCAGCTCTATAGCGGGAGGGCATGACAATGAGCAGTTCTTC
CASSSIAGGHDNEQFF
>-|TRBV9|-|TRBJ2-1
TGTGCCAGCAGCGTCGGGGGCTCCTACAATGAGCAGTTCTTC
CASSVGGSYNEQFF
>-|TRBV11-2|-|TRBJ2-1
TGTGCCAGCAGCTTAGAGGTGGGTGAGCAGTTCTTC
CASSLEVGEQFF
>-|TRBV2|-|TRBJ2-7
TGTGCCAGCAGTGCATCGGGCCGCGAGCAGTACTTC
CASSASGREQYF
>-|TRBV6-1|TRBD1|TRBJ1-2
TGTGCCAGCAGTGCGGGACAGGGACACTATGGCTACACCTTC
CASSAGQGHYGYTF
>-|TRBV6-5|-|TRBJ2-1
TGTGCCAGCAGTTCTGCAGGGGTCACCTACAATGAGCAGTTCTTC
CASSSAGVTYNEQFF
>-|TRBV19|-|TRBJ2-1
TGTGCCAGTAGTATGGATACAGGAAGCTCCTACAATGAGCAGTTCTTC
CASSMDTGSSYNEQFF
>-|TRBV2|-|TRBJ2-7
TGTGCCAGCAGCTACAGAGGCTACGAGCAGTACTTC
CASSYRGYEQYF
>-|TRBV6-6|-|TRBJ1-1
TGTGCCAGCAGCCCCCCTCCGAAGGCGAACACTGAAGCTTTCTTT
CASSPPPKANTEAFF
>once|TRBV28|-|TRBJ2-3
TGTGCCAGTCAGACCGCTAGCACAGATACGCAGTATTTT
CASQTASTDTQYF